This T cell receptor (beta chain) appears in the sequencing data of a study of T cell repertoires in cytomegalovirus infection. The overall study: Through public TCR beta signatures, both CMV infection and matching HLA type were indicated.

V gave up 0 bases and J gave up 6 bases; unmatched junction bases: 4. Germline V CDR1 and CDR2: LGHNA, YNFKEQ. This CDR3 spans 15 amino acids. Regarding the study as a whole: Cumulative public TCR beta family frequency identified carriers of CMV plus the relevant HLA. The ex vivo response was dominated by HLA-C-restricted CMV-specific TCR beta clonotypes.

TCRdb analysed the reads with MiXCR anew, one entry per CDR3 protein. The sample has around 490,000 distinct CDR3 sequences; 26% are singletons. Only a few counts were recorded for this clonotype. What it binds is not known. The J gene is TRBJ2-1, the V gene TRBV4-2, with 8 bases that match TRBD2. Sequenced sample: PBMCs. The TCR was taken from a human donor in good health (CMV status not recorded). Some clones in this sample may be carry-over from other donors' samples. For the CDR3, the DNA is TGTGCCAGCAGCCAAGACGTGGCGGGAGGCAATGAGCAGTTCTTC. Protein product: CASSQDVAGGNEQFF.